The clone carrying this T cell receptor (beta chain) was picked up a small number of times. Antigen unknown. The CDR3 spans 15 residues. CDR1 and CDR2 (germline): MNHNS, SASEGT. The J segment lost 4 bases and the V segment lost 1 base, leaving 4 bases of the junction unmatched. This record belongs to a study of shared clonotypes between healthy human individuals. Repertoires were generated with immunoSEQ multiplex PCR, while TCRdb's copy carries only in-frame clones and drops some. This sample has approximately 2.1 million clones; just over 90% occur once, and the top ten carry about 0.37%. Study results and limitations: The generation probabilities recorded for non-shared clonotypes fell below those of clonotypes shared by all four donors. Richness estimates generally favored naive over memory subsets.

The V gene is TRBV6-1, the J gene TRBJ1-2; 9 bases are a match to TRBD1. Sequencing was done on a sample of naive CD4+ T cells from PBMCs. Subset denoted: CD45RA+ positively selected. The origin of this receptor is a man between 18 and 29 years old in good health. Some clones in this sample may be carry-over from other donors' samples. DNA for the CDR3: TGTGCCAGCAGTGAAGACAGGGGGCGTTCCTATGGCTACACCTTC. As protein: CASSEDRGRSYGYTF.